These T cell receptor beta chains were read from a single sample in a study of T cells in localized non-small cell lung cancer. The table came from immunoSEQ multiplex PCR; TCRdb's copy has only in-frame clones and leaves some out. The sample gives approximately 450 clones, roughly 27% of which show up once; 25% to 30% is in the top ten. Sequences were derived from normal lung tissue next to the tumor, sampled before any cancer treatment. The receptors shown here come from a female donor over 55 with stage II squamous cell lung carcinoma. The CDR3 runs from the conserved cysteine through the conserved F or W. A D gene is named only where the DNA matches it firmly. A row's size may be missing; if present it is once, few, many or a size class.

d_call clone_size cdr3_length j_call v_call cdr3_nt cdr3_aa
TRBD2 large 16 TRBJ2-2 TRBV6-1 TGTGCCAGCAGTGAAGAAAGGCTAGCGGTCGGCGGGGAGCTGTTTTTT CASSEERLAVGGELFF
TRBD2 once 15 TRBJ2-3 TRBV30 TGTGCCTGGCCGAGAGAGGGAGGGAAAGGAGATACGCAGTATTTT CAWPREGGKGDTQYF
TRBD1 few 15 TRBJ1-1 TRBV5-1 TGCGCCAGCAGCGGTCGACAGGGGGTGAACACTGAAGCTTTCTTT CASSGRQGVNTEAFF
- - 15 TRBJ2-1 TRBV5-1 TGCGCCAGCAGCTTGGAGGACAACTCCTACAATGAGCAGTTCTTC CASSLEDNSYNEQFF